This TCR beta chain was recovered during a study of blood T cell repertoires in COVID-19. Trimming cost V 6 bases and J 0 bases; bases outside gene matches: 2. This CDR3 has 15 residues. The germline gives CDR1 MNHEY, CDR2 SVGAGI. Participant age was roughly 18 to 90 years, and participants resided in about two dozen US areas. This clone was picked up a small number of times. This table comes from immunoSEQ multiplex PCR, and its TCRdb copy is limited to in-frame clones, with some not included. The sample yields approximately 210,000 clones, 81% seen once. Source material: PBMCs or T cells enriched from blood (not recorded which). The sequence derives from a woman aged 45-65 years with acute COVID-19. The chain recombines TRBV6-5 with TRBJ2-6; TRBD1 matches at 7 bases. CDR3 protein: CASRSGGSGANVLTF. The CDR3 coding sequence is TGTGCCAGCAGATCAGGGGGCTCTGGGGCCAACGTCCTGACTTTC.